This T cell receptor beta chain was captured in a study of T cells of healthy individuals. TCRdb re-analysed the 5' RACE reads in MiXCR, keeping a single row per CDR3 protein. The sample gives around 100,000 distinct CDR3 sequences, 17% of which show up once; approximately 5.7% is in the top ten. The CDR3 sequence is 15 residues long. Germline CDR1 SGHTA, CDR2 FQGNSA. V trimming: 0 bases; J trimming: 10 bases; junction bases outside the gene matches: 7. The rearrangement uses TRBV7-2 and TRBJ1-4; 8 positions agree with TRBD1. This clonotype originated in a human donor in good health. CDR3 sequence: CASSLAGEQGVKLFF. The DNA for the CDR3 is TGTGCCAGCAGCTTAGCCGGGGAACAGGGGGTAAAACTGTTTTTT.